One sample yielded the 27 T cell receptor beta chains listed below, sequenced in a study of T-cell memory formation after mild COVID-19. One entry per CDR3 protein results from TCRdb running MiXCR on the 5' RACE reads. In the table there are fewer than 350,000 distinct CDR3 sequences, more than 13% of which are singletons. The sample comprised PBMCs or a T cell subset sorted from them (not recorded which). The receptors were sampled from a man in his late teens or twenties who had mild COVID-19 (a few samples of this study predate the infection). Cell type and time point are not known.

This clonotype was detected only a few times. The V call is TRBV7-2, the J call TRBJ2-5; TRBD2 matches at 10 bases. Germline V gene lookup returns CDR1 SGHTA and CDR2 FQGNSA. CDR3 size: 13 residues. V lost 3 bases and J lost 8; bases outside the gene matches: 3. This CDR3 is CASSFSGGPTQYF. CDR3 in DNA: TGTGCCAGCAGCTTTAGCGGGGGGCCTACCCAGTACTTC.

This clonotype was counted many times. V is TRBV20-1 and J is TRBJ2-5; TRBD2 aligns across 10 bases. Germline assignment: CDR1 DFQATT and CDR2 SNEGSKA (reference sequence). The CDR3 covers 15 residues. The ends lost 1 base at V and 2 bases at J; junction bases unmatched: 4. This CDR3 reads CSARGTSGSQETQYF. CDR3 bases: TGCAGTGCTAGAGGGACTAGCGGTTCACAAGAGACCCAGTACTTC.

The chain links TRBV20-1 to TRBJ2-1, with 8 bases identical to TRBD2. Losses at the gene ends were 0 bases for V and 3 bases for J; bases not matched to a gene: 7. The CDR3 totals 16 residues. Germline loops: CDR1 DFQATT, CDR2 SNEGSKA (reference sequence). CDR3 sequence: CSARDRSGGDYNEQFF. In DNA, the CDR3 is TGCAGTGCTAGAGATCGTTCGGGAGGGGACTACAATGAGCAGTTCTTC.

This clonotype was detected a few times. This chain links TRBV11-2 with TRBJ1-1; no clear D. Per germline, CDR1 SGHAT and CDR2 FQNNGV. V was shortened by 1 base and J by 3 bases, with 12 bases between the two germline ends. There are 15 residues in the CDR3. The CDR3 sequence: CASSLGWAMDTEAFF. CDR3 DNA sequence: TGTGCCAGCAGCTTAGGATGGGCGATGGACACTGAAGCTTTCTTT.

This clonotype was counted many times. This chain connects TRBV6-5 to TRBJ2-7; D gene unclear. The CDR3 totals 13 residues. The V gene's germline CDR1 is MNHEY and CDR2 SVGAGI. The V end lost 4 bases, the J end lost 6 bases, and 13 bases lay between the germline ends. The CDR3, as DNA: TGTGCCAGCAGTTCCTTTCCCCGCAGCGAGCAGTACGTC. Amino acids: CASSSFPRSEQYV.

This clonotype showed up just a few times. This sequence joins TRBV28 and TRBJ2-3; no clear D gene. The CDR3 covers 14 residues. Germline CDR1 and CDR2: MDHEN and SYDVKM. V lost 3 bases and J lost 2, with 9 bases in between. The DNA of the CDR3 is TGTGCCAGCAGTTTCTCTACCCACACAGATACGCAGTATTTT. It encodes CASSFSTHTDTQYF.

The V call is TRBV4-1, the J call TRBJ1-4; weak D call: TRBD1 (5 bases). The length of the CDR3 is 14 residues. Germline CDR1 is MGHRA and CDR2 is YSYEKL. Trimming took off 4 bases at V and 8 bases at J, with 14 bases between the two ends. The CDR3 loop is CASSPEAGPEKLFF. The DNA for the CDR3 is TGCGCCAGCAGCCCCGAAGCAGGGCCGGAAAAACTGTTTTTT.

This clonotype appeared a few times. The chain has TRBV12-3 or TRBV12-4 and TRBJ1-4; D is unclear. V was trimmed by 5 bases and J by 7 bases, leaving 14 bases between them. The CDR3 is 14 amino acids. The CDR3 sequence is CASSTVESGEKLFF. Here the CDR3 DNA reads TGTGCCAGCAGTACCGTAGAGTCCGGTGAAAAACTGTTTTTT.

A remark on this clonotype: This may be a read error, as it is one base from a much larger clone. This chain links TRBV5-5 with TRBJ2-1; the D is unclear. Germline CDR1 and CDR2: SGHKS and YYEKEE (reference sequence). V was trimmed by 6 bases and J by 2 bases, leaving 3 bases between them. The CDR3 consists of 11 residues. CDR3 sequence (DNA): TGTGCCAGCACCACCTACAATGAGCAGTTCTTC. As protein: CASTTYNEQFF.

This clonotype was counted only a few times. V usage is TRBV7-9 and J usage is TRBJ2-2; D not resolved. Germline V CDR1 and CDR2: SEHNR, FQNEAQ (reference sequence). V lost 5 bases, J lost 3 bases, and 13 bases lay in between. CDR3 length: 15 amino acids. The CDR3 region is CASSPGRTDTGELFF. Written as DNA, the CDR3 is TGTGCCAGCAGCCCCGGCAGGACGGACACCGGGGAGCTGTTTTTT.

This clonotype came up a few times. The V and J genes are TRBV7-3 and TRBJ1-6; D may be TRBD1 (5 bases). Germline CDR1 SGHTA, CDR2 FQGTGA. The CDR3 totals 16 residues. Trimming removed 0 bases at V and 6 bases at J, with 12 bases between. CDR3 residues: CASSLTGGLTNSPLHF. CDR3 DNA: TGTGCCAGCAGCTTAACGGGGGGACTTACTAATTCACCCCTCCACTTT.

In this sample, this clonotype turned up a few times. The J gene is TRBJ1-2, the V gene TRBV7-9, with D perhaps matching TRBD1 (5 bases). There are 13 residues in the CDR3. The V end was cut by 5 bases, the J end by 7 bases, with 14 bases between. The germline V gene has CDR1 SEHNR and CDR2 FQNEAQ (reference sequence). The CDR3 sequence: CASSPQGTSGYTF. The DNA for the CDR3 is TGTGCCAGCAGCCCTCAGGGTACAAGTGGCTACACCTTC.

The genes are TRBV7-9 and TRBJ2-5, with unresolved D. The CDR3 sequence is 15 residues long. V was pared by 1 base and J by 5 bases, with 14 bases between. Germline values: CDR1 SEHNR, CDR2 FQNEAQ (reference sequence). CDR3 DNA sequence: TGTGCCAGCAGCTTAGGACACCAAGTCGTGGAGACCCAGTACTTC. Translated: CASSLGHQVVETQYF.

V gene TRBV19 combines with J gene TRBJ1-2, with D uncertain. There are 12 residues in the CDR3. CDR1 is LNHDA and CDR2 is SQIVND in the germline V gene (reference sequence). The ends were cut back, 4 bases at V and 8 bases at J, with 11 bases in the middle. The CDR3, as DNA: TGTGCCAGTAGTAGGGCAACGTACGGCTACACCTTC. This translates into CASSRATYGYTF.

The CDR3 loop is CASSLNRVGGYTF. The CDR3 DNA sequence: TGTGCCAGCAGCTTAAACAGGGTGGGAGGCTACACCTTC. The rearrangement joins TRBV11-2 to TRBJ1-2, with a possible D match to TRBD1 (6 bases). The CDR3 has 13 amino acids. The germline CDR1 and CDR2 sequences are SGHAT and FQNNGV. V gave up 2 bases and J gave up 8 bases, with 12 bases separating them. Full variable domain (remainder filled in from reference TRBV11-2 and TRBJ1-2): EAGVAQSPRYKIIEKRQSVAFWCNPISGHATLYWYQQILGQGPKLLIQFQNNGVVDDSQLPKDRFSAERLKGVDSTLKIQPAKLEDSAVYLCASSLNRVGGYTFGSGTRLTVV.

The chain combines TRBV4-3 with TRBJ1-1, with a tentative D call TRBD1 (6 bases). Germline lookup yields CDR1 LGHNA and CDR2 YSLEER. Trimming took 3 bases from V and 5 from J, leaving 16 bases between them. This CDR3 is built from 15 residues. CDR3 sequence (DNA): TGCGCCAGCAGCCATGTAGATAGGGGGGAAACTGAAGCTTTCTTT. Amino acid sequence: CASSHVDRGETEAFF.

This clonotype has just a few counts. This chain links TRBV9 with TRBJ2-5; D might be TRBD2 (5 bases). CDR3 length: 15 amino acids. Per the germline V gene, CDR1 is SGDLS and CDR2 is YYNGEE. Deletions cut 2 bases from V and 5 bases from J, with 16 bases between. The CDR3 here is CASSVGSSLGETQYF. CDR3 sequence (DNA): TGTGCCAGCAGCGTGGGGAGTAGCTTGGGGGAGACCCAGTACTTC.

This clonotype was seen only a few times. The genes are TRBV5-4 and TRBJ2-3; D tentatively reads TRBD1 or TRBD2 (7 bases each). V lost 4 bases, J lost 5 bases, and 20 bases lay in between. From germline, CDR1 is SGHNT and CDR2 YYREEE (reference sequence). This CDR3 contains 16 residues. CDR3: CASSQGGRGHGDTQYF. DNA for the CDR3: TGTGCCAGCAGCCAAGGTGGGAGGGGGCACGGAGATACGCAGTATTTT.

Only a few counts were recorded for this clonotype. This rearrangement joins TRBV11-2 to TRBJ2-3, with D possibly being TRBD2 (5 bases). Germline V gene data show CDR1 as SGHAT and CDR2 as FQNNGV. V dropped 1 base and J dropped 2 bases, with 13 bases sitting between them. The CDR3 has 16 amino acids. The CDR3 spells CASSLGGRLHTDTQYF. The CDR3 DNA is TGTGCCAGCAGCTTAGGAGGCAGACTACACACAGATACGCAGTATTTT.

This clonotype has just a few counts. The chain is built from TRBV3-1 and TRBJ2-5; TRBD2 matches 8 bases. The V gene's germline CDR1 is LGHDT and CDR2 YNNKEL (reference sequence). The CDR3 runs to 15 residues. V shed 6 bases and J 0 bases; nucleotides not matched to a gene: 6. Written as DNA, the CDR3 is TGTGCCAGCAGACTCGGGGGGGGGTACCAAGAGACCCAGTACTTC. Its protein product is CASRLGGGYQETQYF.

This clonotype turned up a few times. The chain combines TRBV5-1 with TRBJ2-5; D unclear. The germline gives CDR1 SGHRS, CDR2 YFSETQ. The CDR3 has 14 amino acids. V was pared by 0 bases and J by 4 bases, with 10 bases between. The CDR3 region is CASSLVPGLETQYF. CDR3 bases: TGCGCCAGCAGCTTGGTTCCCGGGTTAGAGACCCAGTACTTC.

V gene TRBV4-3 combines with J gene TRBJ2-2; 11 bases match TRBD2. The CDR3 spans 19 residues. Germline V CDR1 and CDR2: LGHNA, YSLEER. V was pared by 0 bases and J by 7 bases, with 13 bases of the junction left unmatched. The CDR3 here is CASSQDGTSGGLGVGELFF. The CDR3 DNA reads as TGCGCCAGCAGCCAAGATGGGACTAGCGGAGGCCTGGGGGTCGGGGAGCTGTTTTTT.

CDR3 region: CASSKQGETQYF. The CDR3 DNA reads TGTGCCAGCAGCAAACAGGGGGAGACCCAGTACTTC. The gene calls are TRBV7-6 and TRBJ2-5, with 7 bases identical to TRBD1. Germline CDR1 and CDR2: SGHVS and FNYEAQ. The CDR3 has 12 residues. V trimming: 5 bases; J trimming: 5 bases; junction bases outside the gene matches: 2.

This clonotype has a handful of counts. The rearrangement uses TRBV7-9 and TRBJ2-3; the D is unclear. CDR3 length: 10 amino acids. Looked up from germline, CDR1 is SEHNR and CDR2 is FQNEAQ (reference sequence). Trimming stripped 9 bases from V and 6 bases from J, with 7 bases between. CDR3 bases: TGTGCCAGTTTTGGGGATACGCAGTATTTT. Encoded protein: CASFGDTQYF.

This clonotype was recorded once. The chain joins TRBV11-2 to TRBJ2-3; D possibly corresponds to TRBD2 (6 bases). The V and J ends lost 2 bases and 5 bases respectively, with 20 bases between them. Germline assignment: CDR1 SGHAT and CDR2 FQNNGV. CDR3 length: 17 amino acids. The CDR3 nucleotides read TGTGCCAGCAGCTTAAGCGCAAGCGGGCCCTGGGGAGATACGCAGTATTTT. Translation gives CASSLSASGPWGDTQYF.

This clonotype was counted ten times or more. The V and J genes are TRBV4-2 and TRBJ2-2; tentatively, D is TRBD2 (5 bases). The CDR3 has 15 residues. V lost 3 bases and J 4 bases, leaving 12 bases between the germline ends. Germline V lookup: CDR1 LGHNA, CDR2 YNFKEQ. CDR3 sequence: CASSQEGLATGELFF. CDR3 coding DNA: TGTGCCAGCAGCCAGGAAGGACTCGCCACCGGGGAGCTGTTTTTT.

This clonotype was detected a few times. CDR3 loop: CASLAPNYGYTF. DNA of the CDR3: TGTGCCTCACTCGCTCCTAACTATGGCTACACCTTC. The rearrangement joins TRBV30 to TRBJ1-2, with D unclear. The CDR3 is 12 amino acids. Looked up from germline, CDR1 is GTSNPN and CDR2 is SVGIG (reference sequence). With 7 bases removed from V and 0 bases from J, the gap between germline ends came to 9 bases.